This paragraph reports one T cell receptor beta chain. The table came from immunoSEQ multiplex PCR; TCRdb's copy has only in-frame clones and leaves some out. Of 100,000 or so clones in the sample, about 90% are singletons; the top ten hold about 2.5%. The germline gives CDR1 SGHNT, CDR2 YENEEA. V lost 5 bases, J lost 6 bases, and 5 bases stayed unmatched. This CDR3 has 14 amino acids. This sample is part of a study of control samples from healthy donors and cancer patients. The material sequenced was blood. The chain employs TRBV11-3 and TRBJ2-7; 12 bases fit TRBD2. The clonotype was recovered from a woman in her late teens or twenties in good health. This CDR3 is CASSLRTSGTEQYF. The CDR3 DNA reads TGTGCCAGCAGCCTGCGGACTAGCGGGACCGAGCAGTACTTC. Full variable domain (rest looked up from reference TRBV11-3 and TRBJ2-7): EAGVVQSPRYKIIEKKQPVAFWCNPISGHNTLYWYLQNLGQGPELLIRYENEEAVDDSQLPKDRFSAERLKGVDSTLKIQPAELGDSAVYLCASSLRTSGTEQYFGPGTRLTVT.